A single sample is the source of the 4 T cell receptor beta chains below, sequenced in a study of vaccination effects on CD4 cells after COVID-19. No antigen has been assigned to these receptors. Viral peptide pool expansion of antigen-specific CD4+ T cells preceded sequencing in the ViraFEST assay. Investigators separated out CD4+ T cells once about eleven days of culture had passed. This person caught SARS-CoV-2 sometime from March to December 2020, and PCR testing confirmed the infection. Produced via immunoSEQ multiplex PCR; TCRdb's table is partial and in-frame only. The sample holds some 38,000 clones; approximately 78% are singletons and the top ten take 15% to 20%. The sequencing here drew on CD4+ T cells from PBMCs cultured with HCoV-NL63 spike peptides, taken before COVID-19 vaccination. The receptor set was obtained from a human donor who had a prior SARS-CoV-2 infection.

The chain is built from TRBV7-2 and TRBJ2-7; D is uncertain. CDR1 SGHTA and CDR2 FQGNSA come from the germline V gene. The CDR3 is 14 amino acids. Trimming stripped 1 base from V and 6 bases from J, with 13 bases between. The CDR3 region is CASSLGFSSGEQYF. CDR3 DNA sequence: TGTGCCAGCAGCTTAGGTTTTAGTTCGGGCGAGCAGTACTTC.

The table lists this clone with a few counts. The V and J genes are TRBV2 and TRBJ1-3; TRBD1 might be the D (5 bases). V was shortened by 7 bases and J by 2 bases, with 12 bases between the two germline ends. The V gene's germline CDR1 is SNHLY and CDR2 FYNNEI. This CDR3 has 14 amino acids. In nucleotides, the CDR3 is TGTGCCAGCACCAGGGACTCTCCTGGAAACACCATATATTTT. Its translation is CASTRDSPGNTIYF.

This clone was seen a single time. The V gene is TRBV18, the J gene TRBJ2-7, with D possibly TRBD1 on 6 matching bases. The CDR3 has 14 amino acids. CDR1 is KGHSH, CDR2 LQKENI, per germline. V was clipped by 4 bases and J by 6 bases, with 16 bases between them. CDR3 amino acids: CASSLGPGVREQYF. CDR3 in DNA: TGTGCCAGCTCACTCGGACCAGGGGTCCGCGAGCAGTACTTC.

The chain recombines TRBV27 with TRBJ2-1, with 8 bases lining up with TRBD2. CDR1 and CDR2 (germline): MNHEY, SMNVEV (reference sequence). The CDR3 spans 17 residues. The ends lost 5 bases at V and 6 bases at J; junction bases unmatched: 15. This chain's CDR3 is CASSPGGGGRLGNEQFF. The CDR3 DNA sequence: TGTGCCAGCAGTCCCGGGGGGGGCGGACGGTTGGGCAATGAGCAGTTCTTC.